These 31 T cell receptor beta chains originate from one sample sequenced in a study of blood T cell repertoires in COVID-19 (TCRdb year 2020). The library was made by the immunoSEQ multiplex PCR assay. TCRdb carries this immuneACCESS record with in-frame sequences only. Its versions omit some clonotypes, under half of them owing to an unresolved V gene in the studies checked, with the rest unexplained. This sample has 35,000 to 45,000 clones in its table, and 78% of those were observed once. The ten largest clones take up about 33% of the sample. The sequencing input was peripheral blood. These receptors came from a man in his fifties or sixties with acute or convalescent COVID-19.

The V call is TRBV3-1 (or the pseudogene TRBV3-2), the J call TRBJ1-2, with 8 bases matching TRBD1. The CDR3 is made up of 15 amino acids. Germline CDR1 is LGHDT and CDR2 is YNNKEL (reference sequence). The junction had 10 bases not matched to a gene; V was cut back by 2 bases and J by 8 bases. This chain's CDR3 is CASSQTGQAMDGYTF. For the CDR3, the DNA is TGTGCCAGCAGCCAAACGGGACAGGCCATGGACGGCTACACCTTC.

The chain is built from TRBV29-1 and TRBJ2-7, with 14 bases aligning to TRBD2. The germline V gene encodes CDR1 SQVTM and CDR2 ANQGSEA. Unmatched junction bases numbered 7, after V lost 6 bases and J lost 3 bases. The CDR3 length is 15 residues. In DNA, the CDR3 is TGCAGCGTCGCCGGGACTAGCGGGAGAGGCTACGAGCAGTACTTC. Its protein product is CSVAGTSGRGYEQYF.

This rearrangement joins TRBV10-3 to TRBJ1-5, with 8 bases lining up with TRBD1. CDR1 is ENHRY, CDR2 SYGVKD, per germline. The CDR3 runs to 15 residues. V shed 4 bases, J shed 0 bases, and the junction held 2 bases outside the gene matches. CDR3 sequence (DNA): TGTGCCATCAGTGTGACAGGGGATAGCAATCAGCCCCAGCATTTT. This codes for CAISVTGDSNQPQHF.

This clone showed up just once. The rearrangement links TRBV7-2 to TRBJ1-6, with 8 bases lining up with TRBD1. Trimming removed 2 bases from V and 10 bases from J; junction bases left unmatched: 7. Germline V gene data show CDR1 as SGHTA and CDR2 as FQGNSA. There are 15 residues in the CDR3. The CDR3 protein is CASSLNGQGNSPLHF. The CDR3 bases are TGTGCCAGCAGCTTAAACGGACAGGGCAACTCACCCCTCCACTTT.

This clone was seen just once. The rearrangement links TRBV6-5 to TRBJ2-7, with a possible D match to TRBD2 (5 bases). V lost 2 bases, J lost 3 bases, and 8 bases lay in between. This CDR3 region has 13 residues. The germline CDR1 and CDR2 sequences are MNHEY and SVGAGI. The CDR3 region is CASSYARGYEQYF. For the CDR3, the DNA is TGTGCCAGCAGTTACGCCCGGGGCTACGAGCAGTACTTC.

The DNA for the CDR3 is TGTGCCAGTAGTATAGGTGGGGGCCTTAGCACAGATACGCAGTATTTT. It specifies CASSIGGGLSTDTQYF. The chain combines TRBV19 with TRBJ2-3, with D possibly matching TRBD1 (6 bases). Trimming took off 1 base at V and 0 bases at J, with 11 bases between the two ends. Germline values: CDR1 LNHDA, CDR2 SQIVND (reference sequence). The CDR3 extends over 16 amino acids.

V gene TRBV6-1 combines with J gene TRBJ1-5; a weak D match, TRBD1 (5 bases). Germline V gene data show CDR1 as MNHNS and CDR2 as SASEGT. Between the trimmed V and J ends, which lost 2 bases and 2 bases, there was a span of 13 bases. The CDR3 has 16 residues. CDR3 protein: CASSEYGGSRNQPQHF. The CDR3 DNA reads TGTGCCAGCAGTGAATACGGGGGTAGTCGCAATCAGCCCCAGCATTTT.

The chain joins TRBV6-6 to TRBJ1-5, with 7 nucleotides matching TRBD1. Germline V gives CDR1 MNHNY, CDR2 SVGAGI (reference sequence). With V trimmed by 2 bases and J by 3 bases, 4 bases remained unmatched. This CDR3 comprises 15 residues. CDR3 loop: CASSYPTGTNQPQHF. CDR3 in DNA: TGTGCCAGCAGTTACCCGACAGGGACCAATCAGCCCCAGCATTTT.

V usage is TRBV18 and J usage is TRBJ1-4; 9 bases map to TRBD1. V trimming: 6 bases; J trimming: 2 bases; junction bases outside the gene matches: 1. This CDR3 contains 14 residues. Per germline, CDR1 KGHSH and CDR2 LQKENI. The CDR3: CASSGTGTNEKLFF. In nucleotides, the CDR3 is TGTGCCAGCTCTGGGACAGGGACTAATGAAAAACTGTTTTTT.

The CDR3 loop is CASSVASGTGGEQYF. In nucleotides, the CDR3 is TGTGCCAGCAGCGTAGCATCGGGGACAGGGGGCGAGCAGTACTTC. This chain uses TRBV9 with TRBJ2-7, with 11 bases fitting TRBD1. The CDR3 has 15 residues. The germline CDR1 and CDR2 sequences are SGDLS and YYNGEE. The V and J ends lost 0 bases and 6 bases, in that order; junction bases with no gene match: 5. Drawing the rest from reference TRBV9 and TRBJ2-7, the complete variable domain is DSGVTQTPKHLITATGQRVTLRCSPRSGDLSVYWYQQSLDQGLQFLIQYYNGEERAKGNILERFSAQQFPDLHSELNLSSLELGDSALYFCASSVASGTGGEQYFGPGTRLTVT.

This rearrangement joins TRBV24-1 to TRBJ2-1; TRBD1 is a possible D gene (6 bases). The CDR3 extends over 13 amino acids. Trimming took off 1 base at V and 8 bases at J, with 8 bases between the two ends. Per the germline V gene, CDR1 is KGHDR and CDR2 is SFDVKD. In DNA form, the CDR3 reads TGTGCCACCAGTGATTTATCAGGGGATGAGCAGTTCTTC. This gives the protein CATSDLSGDEQFF.

The rearrangement uses TRBV19 and TRBJ2-1; D call uncertain. This CDR3 comprises 13 residues. From germline, CDR1 is LNHDA and CDR2 SQIVND (reference sequence). Trimming shortened V by 3 bases and J by 4 bases, and 7 bases separated the two germline ends. The CDR3 loop is CASSIAQYNEQFF. The CDR3 DNA follows: TGTGCCAGTAGTATTGCACAATACAATGAGCAGTTCTTC.

This chain uses TRBV11-2 with TRBJ2-2; D is possibly TRBD2 (5 bases). Deletions cut 2 bases from V and 0 bases from J, with 7 bases between. Germline CDR1 and CDR2: SGHAT and FQNNGV. The CDR3 length is 15 residues. The CDR3 region has the DNA TGTGCCAGCAGCTTAATAGCGTCGAACACCGGGGAGCTGTTTTTT. It codes for CASSLIASNTGELFF.

The chain uses TRBV29-1 and TRBJ1-4, with D unclear. V lost 5 bases to trimming and J lost 3 bases, with 13 bases between them. CDR1 is SQVTM, CDR2 ANQGSEA, per germline. This CDR3 is 14 amino acids long. The CDR3 region has the DNA TGCAGCGTTCCCGAGGCGGGGTCTAATGAAAAACTGTTTTTT. It translates to CSVPEAGSNEKLFF.

V and J are TRBV18 and TRBJ2-1; 7 nucleotides match TRBD1. The V gene end was trimmed by 8 bases and the J gene end by 7 bases; junction bases not matched to a gene: 11. The germline CDR1 and CDR2 sequences are KGHSH and LQKENI. This CDR3 is 14 amino acids long. The CDR3 coding sequence is TGTGCCAGCCACGGTGACTCCAGGGGGAATGAGCAGTTCTTC. Encoded protein: CASHGDSRGNEQFF.

CDR3: CASSWAGPMNTEAFF. CDR3 sequence (DNA): TGTGCCAGCAGCTGGGCAGGGCCCATGAACACTGAAGCTTTCTTT. The gene calls are TRBV11-3 and TRBJ1-1; D may be TRBD1 (5 bases). The CDR3 covers 15 residues. Germline loops: CDR1 SGHNT, CDR2 YENEEA. Trimming cost V 4 bases and J 0 bases, with 12 bases left between them.

The chain recombines TRBV6-1 with TRBJ1-5, with D perhaps matching TRBD1 (5 bases). Trimming pared 2 bases from V and 5 bases from J, leaving 16 bases between. CDR3 length: 16 residues. CDR1 and CDR2 from the germline V gene are MNHNS and SASEGT. CDR3 in amino acids: CASSEMGGTAYQPQHF. The CDR3 DNA is TGTGCCAGCAGTGAAATGGGGGGGACGGCGTATCAGCCCCAGCATTTT.

The V and J genes are TRBV6-5 and TRBJ1-2, with D maybe TRBD1 (6 bases). The germline V and J ends were trimmed by 3 bases and 6 bases, with 11 bases remaining between them. The V gene's germline CDR1 is MNHEY and CDR2 SVGAGI. The CDR3 loop spans 13 amino acids. The CDR3, as DNA: TGTGCCAGCAGTTATGGCAGGGGAAATGGCTACACCTTC. Encoded protein: CASSYGRGNGYTF.

CDR3 sequence (DNA): TGCGCCAGCAGCTTGTATGGGACAGATGGCAATGAGCAGTTCTTC. It codes for CASSLYGTDGNEQFF. The chain recombines TRBV5-1 with TRBJ2-1; TRBD1 aligns across 7 bases. After removal of 1 base from V and 6 bases from J, the junction contained 7 bases not matched to a gene. This CDR3 has 15 amino acids. Germline-derived CDR1 and CDR2 are SGHRS and YFSETQ.

The chain recombines TRBV10-3 with TRBJ2-5; 10 bases match TRBD1. CDR3 length: 16 amino acids. Per germline, CDR1 ENHRY and CDR2 SYGVKD. V lost 11 bases to trimming and J lost 2 bases; unmatched junction nucleotides: 14. The CDR3 region has the DNA TGTGCCTCCCAACCGACCCGGGACAGGGGACAAGAGACCCAGTACTTC. It translates to CASQPTRDRGQETQYF.

J is TRBJ2-7 and V is TRBV5-1; D is perhaps TRBD1 (5 bases). This CDR3 contains 15 residues. Trimming left V 0 bases short and J 3 bases short, with 13 bases between. Germline CDR1 is SGHRS and CDR2 is YFSETQ. The CDR3 bases are TGCGCCAGCAGCTTGGGGCAGGGTAGGGACTACGAGCAGTACTTC. Translating it yields CASSLGQGRDYEQYF.

This clone was seen just once. V gene TRBV9 combines with J gene TRBJ1-4, with D unresolved. The germline CDR1 and CDR2 sequences are SGDLS and YYNGEE. The CDR3 has 15 residues. V was shortened by 0 bases and J by 0 bases, with 6 bases between the two germline ends. CDR3 bases: TGTGCCAGCAGCGTAGCGAGCACAACTAATGAAAAACTGTTTTTT. This sequence encodes CASSVASTTNEKLFF. Drawing the rest from reference TRBV9 and TRBJ1-4, the complete variable domain is DSGVTQTPKHLITATGQRVTLRCSPRSGDLSVYWYQQSLDQGLQFLIQYYNGEERAKGNILERFSAQQFPDLHSELNLSSLELGDSALYFCASSVASTTNEKLFFGSGTQLSVL.

In nucleotides, the CDR3 is TGTGCCAGCAGTTACCTAGCGGGGAGCTCCTACGAGCAGTACTTC. Protein sequence: CASSYLAGSSYEQYF. The chain recombines TRBV6-5 with TRBJ2-7; 9 nucleotides agree with TRBD2. V lost 2 bases to trimming and J lost 0 bases; unmatched junction nucleotides: 2. The V gene's germline CDR1 is MNHEY and CDR2 SVGAGI. The CDR3 covers 15 residues.

This chain joins TRBV6-2 or TRBV6-3 and TRBJ2-7, with D possibly being TRBD1 (6 bases). The CDR3 is 13 amino acids. V was clipped by 1 base and J by 5 bases, with 9 bases between them. CDR1 is MNHEY and CDR2 is SVGEGT in the germline V gene. This CDR3 is CASSYLQGDEQYF. The CDR3 DNA reads TGTGCCAGCAGTTACTTACAGGGCGACGAGCAGTACTTC.

V is TRBV6-2 or TRBV6-3 and J is TRBJ1-5; D unclear. CDR3 size: 13 residues. V was cut by 0 bases and J by 8 bases, with 8 bases left in between. CDR1 is MNHEY and CDR2 is SVGEGT in the germline V gene. The chain's CDR3 is CASSYSALEPQHF. In DNA form, the CDR3 reads TGTGCCAGCAGTTACTCGGCCCTGGAGCCCCAGCATTTT.

The chain couples TRBV7-2 to TRBJ1-5; no reliable D call. Germline CDR1 is SGHTA and CDR2 is FQGNSA. The CDR3 runs 13 residues. The germline V and J ends were trimmed by 3 bases and 1 base, with 4 bases remaining between them. The CDR3 here is CASSFRSNQPQHF. The CDR3 nucleotides are TGTGCCAGCAGCTTCAGAAGCAATCAGCCCCAGCATTTT.

This chain connects TRBV11-2 to TRBJ2-5; possibly TRBD1 for D (6 bases). The V gene's germline CDR1 is SGHAT and CDR2 FQNNGV. This CDR3 has 15 residues. The V end lost 0 bases, the J end lost 1 base, and 9 bases lay between the germline ends. CDR3 nucleotides: TGTGCCAGCAGCTTAGACCAGGACAGCCAAGAGACCCAGTACTTC. Translation gives CASSLDQDSQETQYF.

The chain has TRBV11-2 and TRBJ2-5, with TRBD1 matching over 12 bases. Germline V gene lookup returns CDR1 SGHAT and CDR2 FQNNGV. The CDR3 runs to 15 residues. Germline trimming cut 5 bases from V and 5 bases from J; bases unmatched to any gene: 6. CDR3 DNA: TGTGCCAGCAGCCTCTGGGACAGGGGGCCGGAGACCCAGTACTTC. It yields the protein CASSLWDRGPETQYF.

The J gene is TRBJ2-3, the V gene TRBV7-9; 10 bases are shared with TRBD2. With 7 bases clipped from V and 4 bases from J, the junction kept 2 bases outside the gene matches. The CDR3 is made up of 13 amino acids. The germline gives CDR1 SEHNR, CDR2 FQNEAQ (reference sequence). CDR3 in amino acids: CASNLAGADTQYF. CDR3 coding DNA: TGTGCCAGCAACCTAGCGGGAGCAGATACGCAGTATTTT.

This clone was detected only a few times. The V call is TRBV28, the J call TRBJ1-4; TRBD1 matches at 9 bases. Germline-derived CDR1 and CDR2 are MDHEN and SYDVKM. This CDR3 has 16 amino acids. J was trimmed by 8 bases and V by 7 bases; bases with no gene match: 14. CDR3 sequence reads: CASNSFQTGGREKLFF. The CDR3 nucleotides are TGTGCCAGCAATTCCTTCCAGACAGGGGGAAGGGAAAAACTGTTTTTT. Supplemented by reference TRBV28 and TRBJ1-4, the full variable domain reads DVKVTQSSRYLVKRTGEKVFLECVQDMDHENMFWYRQDPGLGLRLIYFSYDVKMKEKGDIPEGYSVSREKKERFSLILESASTNQTSMYLCASNSFQTGGREKLFFGSGTQLSVL.

The CDR3 sequence: CASSTRLGNEQFF. CDR3 DNA: TGTGCCAGCAGTACGAGGCTTGGGAATGAGCAGTTCTTC. The J gene is TRBJ2-1, the V gene TRBV6-6, with unresolved D. CDR1 MNHNY and CDR2 SVGAGI come from the germline V gene (reference sequence). V was cut by 5 bases and J by 7 bases, with 12 bases left in between. The CDR3 loop spans 13 amino acids.